This T cell receptor (beta chain) came from a study of blood T cell repertoires in COVID-19. Study-wide context: Spain, Italy and the United States supplied samples that represented acute and convalescent COVID-19. From T cells, B-cell-depleted T cells, or PBMCs came the material, which was cDNA or gDNA.

In the authors' workflow: From reference gene primer amplification, estimates of nucleated cell counts were derived. Using immunoSEQ multiplex PCR, the repertoire was profiled, and TCRdb retains in-frame clones only, with some absent. V and J calls and clone size are those listed in that table; D and trimming were worked out from the DNA. The profile shows 50,000 or so clones, about 84% of them singletons. Per germline, CDR1 DFQATT and CDR2 SNEGSKA (reference sequence). The CDR3 contains 14 residues. Trimming pared 4 bases from V and 0 bases from J, leaving 10 bases between. The chain has TRBV20-1 and TRBJ1-3; D may be TRBD1 (5 bases). This receptor was obtained from a woman older than 75 with acute or convalescent COVID-19. Sequences were obtained from peripheral blood. Here the CDR3 DNA reads TGCAGTGCTATTGAGGGGAGCTCTGGAAACACCATATATTTT. Translation: CSAIEGSSGNTIYF.